The rows below give T cell receptor beta chains drawn from one sample of a study of blood T cell repertoires in COVID-19. Profiling relied on immunoSEQ multiplex PCR, and the TCRdb table lists in-frame clones only, not all of them. The sample has roughly 330,000 clones, 65% to 90% seen once. The specimen sequenced was PBMCs or T cells enriched from blood (not recorded which). The source is a woman under 30 who had recovered from COVID-19. CDR3s include the opening cysteine and the closing phenylalanine or tryptophan. The order of the fields is clone size, J gene, D gene, V gene, CDR3 DNA, CDR3 protein. A D gene is named only where the DNA matches it firmly. Size tells how often a clone was seen (once, few, many) or the class of an expanded clone, and some rows leave it out.

>-|TRBJ2-2|TRBD2|TRBV30
TGTGCCTGTACAGGGGTTTGGAGCGGGGGGCTGAACACCGGGGAGCTGTTTTTT
CACTGVWSGGLNTGELFF
>-|TRBJ1-2|-|TRBV19
TGTGCCAGTAGTATACACAGGTTTGGTAACTATGGCTACACCTTC
CASSIHRFGNYGYTF
>few|TRBJ2-2|TRBD2|TRBV6-6
TGTGCCAGCAGTCCCCCGGAAAGGGTTATTTTGCCTAGCGGGAAAAGAGTGAACACCGGGGAGCTGTTTTTT
CASSPPERVILPSGKRVNTGELFF
>-|TRBJ1-2|TRBD1|TRBV7-2
TGTGCCAGCAGCTCCAACGGACAGGCTAGCGGCTACACCTTC
CASSSNGQASGYTF
>-|TRBJ1-1|-|TRBV5-1
TGCGCCAGCAGCTGGTCGGTCACGAACACTGAAGCTTTCTTT
CASSWSVTNTEAFF
>-|TRBJ1-1|-|TRBV7-2
TGTGCCAGCAGCTTACAGGGTATGAACACTGAAGCTTTCTTT
CASSLQGMNTEAFF
>-|TRBJ1-5|TRBD1|TRBV28
TGTGCCAGCAGTTCCTACCGGGGACAGGGCCCTCTCCGACAGCATTTT
CASSSYRGQGPLRQHF
>-|TRBJ1-2|-|TRBV7-9
TGTGCCAGCAGCTCCCCCGGGACACCTCTCGGAAACTATGGCTACACCTTC
CASSSPGTPLGNYGYTF
>-|TRBJ2-5|-|TRBV18
TGTGCCAGCTCAAGGGGAAATCTCCAAGAGACCCAGTACTTC
CASSRGNLQETQYF
>-|TRBJ1-4|-|TRBV9
TGTGCCAGCAGCGTAAAGGTGAGGGATGAAAAACTGTTTTTT
CASSVKVRDEKLFF
>-|TRBJ1-2|TRBD1|TRBV14
TGTGCCAGCAGCCAAGAAGGACAGGGAAGGTTTAACTATGGCTACACCTTC
CASSQEGQGRFNYGYTF
>-|TRBJ2-2|TRBD2|TRBV6-1
TGTGCCAGCAGTGAAATTCGGACTAGTCGCACCGGGGAGCTGTTTTTT
CASSEIRTSRTGELFF
>once|TRBJ1-2|TRBD1|TRBV24-1
TGTGCCACCCAGAGAGGGACAGGGATTGGTGGCTACACCTTC
CATQRGTGIGGYTF
>-|TRBJ2-7|-|TRBV2
TGTGCCCCCCGGCAACAGAACTCGGGGGAGCAGTACTTC
CAPRQQNSGEQYF
>-|TRBJ1-1|-|TRBV28
TGTGCCAGCGGTGACAGGTACCTGAACACTGAAGCTTTCTTT
CASGDRYLNTEAFF
>-|TRBJ2-7|TRBD1|TRBV11-2
TGTGCCAGCAGCTCCGGGACAGGGGGCGTCATAATGTACGAGCAGTACTTC
CASSSGTGGVIMYEQYF
>-|TRBJ2-1|TRBD2|TRBV7-9
TGTGCCAGCAGCTTAGTACTAGCGGGAGATGAGCAGTTCTTC
CASSLVLAGDEQFF
>-|TRBJ1-2|-|TRBV6-5
TGTGCCAGCAGAAGACAGAGCTTGGGCTACACCTTC
CASRRQSLGYTF
>-|TRBJ2-3|-|TRBV2
TGTGCCAGCAGTGAAGCACGCCTCCTAAAACTAAATACGCAGTATTTT
CASSEARLLKLNTQYF
>-|TRBJ1-2|TRBD1|TRBV3-1/TRBV3-2
TGTGCCAGCAGCATGACTTTTGGGACAGGCCTTAACTATGGCTACACCTTC
CASSMTFGTGLNYGYTF
>-|TRBJ2-5|TRBD2|TRBV5-5
TGTGCCAGCAGCTTGGGCGGGGGGCTACGGGAGACCCAGTACTTC
CASSLGGGLRETQYF
>once|TRBJ1-1|-|TRBV2
TGTGCCAGCAGTGAAGAGGGAGGGAAGAACACTGAAGCTTTCTTT
CASSEEGGKNTEAFF
>-|TRBJ2-1|TRBD2|TRBV30
TGTGCCTGGAGTGTTTGGGTAGCGGGGGGCCTTAACTCCTACAATGAGCAGTTCTTC
CAWSVWVAGGLNSYNEQFF
>-|TRBJ1-1|TRBD1|TRBV19
TGTGCCAGTAGTAGCGAGACAGGGAGGCTGAACACTGAAGCTTTCTTT
CASSSETGRLNTEAFF
>-|TRBJ2-1|TRBD2|TRBV11-3
TGTGCCAGCAGCTCCGGGAGGACCGGGTACAATGAGCAGTTCTTC
CASSSGRTGYNEQFF
>-|TRBJ1-2|-|TRBV30
TGTGCCTGCACCCCCGGGGGAGGCTATGGCTACACCTTC
CACTPGGGYGYTF
>-|TRBJ2-1|-|TRBV5-1
TGCGCCAGCAGCTTGGAACAGGACCTCAATGAGCAGTTCTTC
CASSLEQDLNEQFF
>-|TRBJ1-5|-|TRBV7-3
TGTGCCAACCCGCCTGGGGGGGCAGGCAATCAGCCCCAGCATTTT
CANPPGGAGNQPQHF
>-|TRBJ1-6|-|TRBV7-9
TGTGCCAGCAGTCGGTATCAGGGTTCCTATAATTCACCCCTCCACTTT
CASSRYQGSYNSPLHF
>-|TRBJ1-1|-|TRBV28
TGTGCCAGCAGTTTACAGGGGAGTAGGGAATCTGAAGCTTTCTTT
CASSLQGSRESEAFF
>few|TRBJ2-2|TRBD1|TRBV4-2
TGTGCCAGCAGCCAAGACGTGGGGACAGGGGGCGCGAACGGGGAGCTGTTTTTT
CASSQDVGTGGANGELFF
>once|TRBJ2-1|-|TRBV4-1
TGCGCCAGCAGCCAACCAGGGCGTGTCGCCTACAATGAGCAGTTCTTC
CASSQPGRVAYNEQFF
>-|TRBJ2-1|TRBD2|TRBV3-1/TRBV3-2
TGTGCCAGCAGCCCCGGGACTAGTCAGTTCTTC
CASSPGTSQFF
>once|TRBJ2-7|-|TRBV6-5
TGTGCCAGCAGTTCCCAGGACGAGCAGTACTTC
CASSSQDEQYF
>-|TRBJ2-7|-|TRBV28
TGTGCCAGCAGTTCTCCGCAGGGGAACTCAGGGGAGCAGTACTTC
CASSSPQGNSGEQYF
>-|TRBJ1-1|TRBD1|TRBV6-5
TGTGCCAGCAGCAGCCGGGGACAGGGGGGTACTGAAGCTTTCTTT
CASSSRGQGGTEAFF
>-|TRBJ2-3|TRBD2|TRBV11-3
TGTGCCAGCAGCACGGGACTAGCGGGGAGCACAGATACGCAGTATTTT
CASSTGLAGSTDTQYF
>-|TRBJ2-1|TRBD1|TRBV19
TGTGCCAGTAGTATTTCCCCCTCCGGACAGGGGGAAAATGAGCAGTTCTTC
CASSISPSGQGENEQFF
>once|TRBJ2-1|TRBD2|TRBV5-6
TGTGCCAGCTTTAACGAGCGGGGGGGCACCTACAATGAGCAGTTCTTC
CASFNERGGTYNEQFF
>-|TRBJ1-3|-|TRBV2
TGTGCCAGCAGTGAAGCGCTTCTGGGGAGTGGAAACACCATATATTTT
CASSEALLGSGNTIYF
>-|TRBJ1-1|-|TRBV9
TGTGCCAGCAGCGCTAGCCAGAGGAACACTGAAGCTTTCTTT
CASSASQRNTEAFF
>-|TRBJ2-7|-|TRBV11-2
TGTGCCAGCAGCCTTGTGGGAGTGAGGTCCTACGAGCAGTACTTC
CASSLVGVRSYEQYF
>once|TRBJ1-2|TRBD1|TRBV6-1
TGTGCCAGCAGTGATTCCCAAAACAGGGGGCGCCTGGAGTCATATGGCTACACCTTC
CASSDSQNRGRLESYGYTF
>-|TRBJ1-2|-|TRBV5-6
TGTGCCAGCAGCGCCGACAGTCAAGTTTTCTATGGCTACACCTTC
CASSADSQVFYGYTF
>-|TRBJ1-3|TRBD1|TRBV19
TGTGCCAGTGGACAGGGTGATGGAAACACCATATATTTT
CASGQGDGNTIYF
>few|TRBJ2-7|TRBD1|TRBV9
TGTGCCAGCAGCGTAGGAACAGGGGGTGGTTACGAGCAGTACTTC
CASSVGTGGGYEQYF
>-|TRBJ1-5|TRBD1|TRBV2
TGTGCCAGCACCAAGACAGGGAGCGGCAATCAGCCCCAGCATTTT
CASTKTGSGNQPQHF
>-|TRBJ1-3|TRBD1|TRBV13
TGTGCCAGCAGCTCTCTACAGGGGGCGCCAGGAAACACCATATATTTT
CASSSLQGAPGNTIYF
>-|TRBJ2-6|-|TRBV7-9
TGTGCCAGAACAGGGCCTGGGGCCAACGTCCTGACTTTC
CARTGPGANVLTF